This paragraph covers one T cell receptor beta chain sequence. This clone comes out as medium-sized (0.01 to 0.1%) from its frequency, since no count is listed. The antigen this receptor binds is unknown. The read ends 3 residues shy of where the CDR3 ends; the end is completed using the germline J gene. TCR beta CDR3 regions were amplified by multiplex PCR from an average of roughly 1,200 ng genomic DNA per sample using the immunoSEQ assay. The assay corrected primer bias using a complete synthetic TCR repertoire to establish an amplification baseline. The amplicons were sequenced on the Illumina platform. The original methods were these. Sequences were error-corrected by clustering with frequency ratios and a modified nearest-neighbor algorithm and were then analyzed in the immunoSEQ Analyzer with IMGT gene definitions. At each rarefaction depth, TCR richness and evenness were averaged across 20 rarefaction repeats, and any sample with fewer sequences than the depth was left out. Wilcoxon rank sum tests with FDR correction were used to compare V, D and J gene relative abundances between the groups. Blinded duplicates gave an intraclass correlation of approximately 96% for TCR richness and an average of approximately 83% across around 70 gene segments. Here the immuneACCESS table is served through TCRdb, limited to in-frame sequences with V and J called. Missing clones are a known gap in these copies; in checked studies unresolved V genes cover under half, and the rest lacks a known reason. That table supplies the V and J calls and clone size; D and trimming were determined from the DNA. The table held for this sample gives tens of thousands of clones. The leading ten clones occupy under 20% of the sample.

The source of the sample is a study of T cells in women clearing cervical HPV infection (dated by TCRdb to 2016 to 2018). As for the study more broadly: The cases were some 26 women with histologically confirmed HPV16-related CIN3 or worse, and 2 of those women had invasive cancers. The 20 to 25 controls were women who cleared a single incident HPV16 infection within 12 months without developing precancer or cancer. Blood from cases was collected at the visit where the lesion was first found, while blood from controls was collected once the infection could no longer be detected. Among cases, blood sampling occurred a median of about 150 days after lesion detection, with an interquartile range of about 90 to 200 days. Since only a few of the women had HLA typing available, the possibility that HLA type was acting as a confounder could not be ruled out. Nested within Costa Rica's Guanacaste HPV Natural History Study, an exploratory proof-of-principle case-control study compared TCR repertoires across cervical HPV16 outcomes. Cases and controls were matched on year of sample collection and on age within five years. Cases had a median age of around 32 years and controls had a median age of around 40, with no significant differences in baseline characteristics. The parent cohort enrolled roughly 10,000 women aged 18 or older in Guanacaste, Costa Rica, during about 1992 to 1994 and followed them for six to eight years. As quality controls, five blinded duplicates were added to each group, bringing the total to approximately 60 samples made up of around 50 participants and ten or so replicates.

Every participant had a single incident cervical HPV16 infection, and women with prevalent HPV16 infections were excluded. Cervical HPV DNA was detected by MY09/MY11 PCR, and genotyping was performed by dot-blot hybridization. About 15 mL of heparinized blood were centrifuged, and the buffy coat was split into aliquots, frozen at -30 degrees C, and then kept at -80 degrees C. QIAGEN kits were used to extract genomic DNA from buffy coat specimens. Here is what the overall study found, with its caveats: Because the number of T cells in each sample was unknown, differences in richness could reflect differing T-cell content rather than repertoire biology. Whether associations preceded infection or resulted from infection could not be shown with the cross-sectional design, and effector/memory subsets and HPV-specific T cells were not isolated. Cases were distinguished from controls with an estimated AUC of approximately 0.8 by random forest classifiers combining richness and V gene abundances. CIN3+ cases had significantly higher TCR repertoire richness than controls across sequencing depths, but evenness did not differ between the groups. TRBV6-7 relative abundance was lower in cases than in controls (roughly 0.12% versus 0.17%; Bonferroni P = 0.0008).

CDR1 and CDR2, looked up from the germline V gene, are MNHNS and SASEGT. The V end loses 3 bases and the J end loses 4 bases, and a stretch of 10 bases separates them. The CDR3 contains 14 residues, cysteine and phenylalanine counted. Shown are 33 bases from within the CDR3, in frame from base 1. The source is a woman aged 18 to 69 with a cervical HPV16 infection that either progressed to CIN3+ or cleared (not recorded which). The V and J genes are TRBV6-1 and TRBJ2-4; a tentative D match to TRBD2 spans 5 bases. Source material: blood buffy coat. The CDR3 region has the sequence CASSEDSLKNIQYF. The part of the CDR3 DNA that was read is TGTGCCAGCAGTGAGGACTCATTGAAAAACATT.